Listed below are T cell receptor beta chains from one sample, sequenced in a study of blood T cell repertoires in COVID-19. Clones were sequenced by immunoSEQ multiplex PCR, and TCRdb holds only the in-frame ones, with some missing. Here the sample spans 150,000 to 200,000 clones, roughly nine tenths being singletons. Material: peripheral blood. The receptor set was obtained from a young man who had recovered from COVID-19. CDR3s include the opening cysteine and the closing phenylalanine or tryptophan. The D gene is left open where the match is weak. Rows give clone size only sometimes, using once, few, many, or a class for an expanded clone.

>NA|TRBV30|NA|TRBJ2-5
CAWSVRETQYF
TGTGCCTGGAGTGTACGGGAGACCCAGTACTTC
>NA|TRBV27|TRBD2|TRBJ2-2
CASSWGLDVGELFF
TGTGCCAGCAGTTGGGGACTAGACGTCGGGGAGCTGTTTTTT
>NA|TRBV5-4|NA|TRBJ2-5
CASSLDRMGETQYF
TGTGCCAGCAGCTTGGACAGGATGGGAGAGACCCAGTACTTC
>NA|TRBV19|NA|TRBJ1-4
CASSTRATNEKLFF
TGTGCCAGTAGTACCCGCGCAACTAATGAAAAACTGTTTTTT
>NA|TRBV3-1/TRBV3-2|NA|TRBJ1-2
CASSQGTPWANGYTF
TGTGCCAGCAGCCAAGGGACACCATGGGCTAATGGCTACACCTTC
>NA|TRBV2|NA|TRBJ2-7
CASSEGRESSYEQYF
TGTGCCAGCAGTGAGGGACGGGAGAGCTCCTACGAGCAGTACTTC
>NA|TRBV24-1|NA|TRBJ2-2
CATSDPGHNTGELFF
TGTGCCACCAGTGACCCTGGACACAACACCGGGGAGCTGTTTTTT
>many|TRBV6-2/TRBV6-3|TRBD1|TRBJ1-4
CASSRLDRGSYEKLFF
TGTGCCAGCAGTCGACTGGACAGGGGGAGCTATGAAAAACTGTTTTTT
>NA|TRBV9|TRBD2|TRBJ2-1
CASSVEAGVYNEQFF
TGTGCCAGCAGCGTAGAAGCGGGAGTATACAATGAGCAGTTCTTC
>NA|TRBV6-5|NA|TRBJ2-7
CASRIAAGYEQYF
TGTGCCAGCAGAATAGCGGCAGGATACGAGCAGTACTTC
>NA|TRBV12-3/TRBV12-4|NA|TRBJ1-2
CASSPDNNYGYTF
TGTGCCAGCAGCCCGGACAATAACTATGGCTACACCTTC